The 8 T cell receptor beta chains below come from one sample, sequenced in a study of blood T cell repertoires in COVID-19. The repertoire was sequenced with immunoSEQ multiplex PCR; TCRdb's copy has only in-frame clones and lacks some. The table lists about 370,000 clones, roughly 86% of them singletons. The sequencing sample was made of PBMCs or T cells enriched from blood (not recorded which). These receptors originate from a woman in her 30s who had recovered from COVID-19.

The V and J genes are TRBV13 and TRBJ1-2, with D tentatively TRBD1 (6 bases). V lost 5 bases and J 6 bases, leaving 19 bases between the germline ends. CDR1 is PRHDT and CDR2 is FYEKMQ in the germline V gene (reference sequence). This CDR3 is 15 amino acids long. CDR3 sequence reads: CASSPEGGEKNGYTF. The CDR3 region has the DNA TGTGCCAGCAGCCCAGAGGGGGGGGAGAAAAATGGCTACACCTTC.

The CDR3 protein is CASSQGRQAVTGNTIYF. The CDR3 DNA follows: TGCGCCAGCAGCCAAGGCCGACAGGCCGTCACTGGAAACACCATATATTTT. The V and J genes are TRBV4-3 and TRBJ1-3; weak D call: TRBD1 (6 bases). Germline values: CDR1 LGHNA, CDR2 YSLEER. Trimming shortened V by 1 base and J by 2 bases, and 15 bases separated the two germline ends. This CDR3 comprises 17 residues.

The rearrangement uses TRBV2 and TRBJ2-7; the match to TRBD1 covers 12 bases. The CDR3 has 15 residues. Looked up from germline, CDR1 is SNHLY and CDR2 is FYNNEI. J was trimmed by 7 bases and V by 4 bases; bases with no gene match: 8. The CDR3 DNA follows: TGTGCCAGCAGTGGCCGGGACAGGGGGCCGGGGGAGCAGTACTTC. This codes for CASSGRDRGPGEQYF.

V and J are TRBV27 and TRBJ2-2; D remains unclear. The CDR3 spans 15 residues. CDR1 is MNHEY, CDR2 SMNVEV, per germline (reference sequence). V lost 3 bases to trimming and J lost 6 bases, with 14 bases between them. The DNA of the CDR3 is TGTGCCAGCAGTTTTAGCCATGGTCTTTCCGGGGAGCTGTTTTTT. Its translation: CASSFSHGLSGELFF.

The rearrangement links TRBV19 to TRBJ2-1; TRBD2 agrees at 9 bases. The length of the CDR3 is 15 residues. The germline V gene has CDR1 LNHDA and CDR2 SQIVND (reference sequence). The CDR3 nucleotides read TGTGCAAGCTTAGGCGGGGGGGGATCCTACAATGAGCAGTTCTTC. This translates into CASLGGGGSYNEQFF.

The rearrangement uses TRBV19 and TRBJ2-1; 8 bases fit TRBD2. The CDR3 sequence is 14 residues long. Germline V lookup: CDR1 LNHDA, CDR2 SQIVND (reference sequence). The J segment lost 8 bases and the V segment lost 2 bases, leaving 5 bases of the junction unmatched. In DNA, the CDR3 is TGTGCCAGTAGTATATTTCCCGGGAGGGATGAGCAGTTCTTC. Its protein product is CASSIFPGRDEQFF.

The gene calls are TRBV7-9 and TRBJ2-7, with 10 bases aligning to TRBD1. This CDR3 has 16 amino acids. Germline V gene data show CDR1 as SEHNR and CDR2 as FQNEAQ (reference sequence). V gave up 5 bases and J gave up 2 bases; unmatched junction bases: 9. The CDR3 DNA reads TGTGCCAGCAGCCCGCTAGACAGGGGGCCCACCTACGAGCAGTACTTC. This codes for CASSPLDRGPTYEQYF.

This chain joins TRBV9 and TRBJ1-3; the D is unclear. The CDR3 contains 14 residues. V was shortened by 0 bases and J by 0 bases, with 4 bases between the two germline ends. From germline, CDR1 is SGDLS and CDR2 YYNGEE. The chain's CDR3 is CASSVELSGNTIYF. DNA of the CDR3: TGTGCCAGCAGCGTAGAACTCTCTGGAAACACCATATATTTT.